A single sample is the source of the 5 T cell receptor beta chains below, sequenced in a study of T cells in Graves' hyperthyroidism and ophthalmopathy. TCR beta CDR3 sequences were amplified from RNA transcripts. A set of HTBI primers served as the primers for a first-round RT-PCR of the TCR CDR3. TCRdb reanalysed the multiplex PCR reads using MiXCR and keeps one entry per CDR3 protein. Among nearly 600,000 distinct CDR3 sequences listed, approximately 13% were seen once. The sequenced sample was blood. These receptors were obtained from a woman in her twenties or thirties with Graves' hyperthyroidism that later progressed to Graves' ophthalmopathy.

This clonotype was seen a handful of times. The chain employs TRBV29-1 and TRBJ2-1, with 7 bases that match TRBD2. The CDR3 has 14 residues. Germline V gene data show CDR1 as SQVTM and CDR2 as ANQGSEA. Trimming cost V 1 base and J 7 bases; bases outside gene matches: 7. DNA for the CDR3: TGCAGCGTTGAAGTTGCGGCGGGAGTGAATGAGCAGTTCTTC. It specifies CSVEVAAGVNEQFF.

At least ten counts were recorded for this clonotype. This rearrangement joins TRBV27 to TRBJ2-1; D is unresolved. This CDR3 is built from 11 residues. In germline, CDR1 is MNHEY, CDR2 SMNVEV (reference sequence). Trimming took off 7 bases at V and 9 bases at J, with 10 bases between the two ends. As DNA, the CDR3 is TGTGCCAGCACTACTGAAGGTGAGCAGTTCTTC. Its translation is CASTTEGEQFF.

Points on this clonotype: A read error is possible here, since a much larger clone lies one base away. J is TRBJ1-1 and V is TRBV5-1; D is perhaps TRBD1 (5 bases). In germline, CDR1 is SGHRS, CDR2 YFSETQ. This CDR3 region has 15 residues. The CDR3 region has the DNA TGCGCCAGCAGCTCGACAGAGACCTTGAACAATGAAGCTTTCTTT. This sequence encodes CASSSTETLNNEAFF.

Ten or more counts support this clonotype. This rearrangement joins TRBV27 to TRBJ1-2; D is unresolved. With 5 bases removed from V and 4 bases from J, the gap between germline ends came to 17 bases. Germline V gene data show CDR1 as MNHEY and CDR2 as SMNVEV (reference sequence). The CDR3 totals 15 residues. Written as DNA, the CDR3 is TGTGCCAGCAGTCCCTACGGGCCCTGGACCTATGGCTACACCTTC. Amino acids: CASSPYGPWTYGYTF.

This clonotype was seen more than once but under ten times. This chain uses TRBV18 with TRBJ1-1; D may be TRBD1 (6 bases). In germline, CDR1 is KGHSH, CDR2 LQKENI. The CDR3 runs 16 residues. Trimming cost V 5 bases and J 1 base, with 17 bases left between them. The CDR3 DNA reads TGTGCCAGCTCAGTACTTTCCGGGACAACGAACACTGAAGCTTTCTTT. Encoded protein: CASSVLSGTTNTEAFF.